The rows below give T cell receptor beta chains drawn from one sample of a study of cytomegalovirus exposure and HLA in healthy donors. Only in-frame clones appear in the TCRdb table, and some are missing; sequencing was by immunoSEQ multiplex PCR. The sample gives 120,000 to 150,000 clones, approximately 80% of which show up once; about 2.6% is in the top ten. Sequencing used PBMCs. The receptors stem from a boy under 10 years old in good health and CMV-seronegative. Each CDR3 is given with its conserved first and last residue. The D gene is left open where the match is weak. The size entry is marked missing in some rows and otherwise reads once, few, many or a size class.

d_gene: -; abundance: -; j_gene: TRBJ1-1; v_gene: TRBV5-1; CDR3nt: TGCGCCAGCAGCATCCTACAGGGTATCACTATAGCTTTCTTT; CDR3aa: CASSILQGITIAFF
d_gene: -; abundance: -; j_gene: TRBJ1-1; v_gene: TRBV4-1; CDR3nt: TGCGCCAGCAGCCAAGTTCCCAGACAGGACACTGAAGCTTTCTTT; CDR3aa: CASSQVPRQDTEAFF
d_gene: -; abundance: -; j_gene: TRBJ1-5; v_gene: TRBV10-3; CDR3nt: TGTGCCATCAGTGTTGTTGACTTCGGTCAGCCCCAGCATTTT; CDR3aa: CAISVVDFGQPQHF
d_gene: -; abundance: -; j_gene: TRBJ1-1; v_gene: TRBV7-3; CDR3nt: TGTGCCAGCAGCTTACAGTTGAACACTGAAGCTTTCTTT; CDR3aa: CASSLQLNTEAFF
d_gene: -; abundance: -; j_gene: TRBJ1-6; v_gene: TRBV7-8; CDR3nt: TGTGCCAGCCGGGTGAGCTCCTATAATTCACCCCTCCACTTT; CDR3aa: CASRVSSYNSPLHF
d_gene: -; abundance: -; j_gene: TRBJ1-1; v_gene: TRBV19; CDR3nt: TGTGCCAGTAGTACCATCGGAGGGCGGATCGCTTTCTTT; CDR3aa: CASSTIGGRIAFF
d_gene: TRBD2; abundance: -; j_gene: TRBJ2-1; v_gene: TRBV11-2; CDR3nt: TGTGCCAGCAGCTCGGATAGGACTAGCAATGAGCAGTTCTTC; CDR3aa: CASSSDRTSNEQFF
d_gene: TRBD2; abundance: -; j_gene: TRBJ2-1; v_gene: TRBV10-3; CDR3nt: TGTGCCATCAGTGAGTCTACTAGCGGGCAGAAAAACAATGAGCAGTTCTTC; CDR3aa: CAISESTSGQKNNEQFF
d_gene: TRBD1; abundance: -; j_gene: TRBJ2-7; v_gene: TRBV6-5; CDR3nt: TGTGCCAGCAGTGCAAGGACAGGCCCCTACGAGCAGTACTTC; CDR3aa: CASSARTGPYEQYF
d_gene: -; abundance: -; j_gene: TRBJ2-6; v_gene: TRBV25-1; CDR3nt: TGTGCCAGCAGTGAGACGGGTCGCTCTGGGGCCAACGTCCTGACTTTC; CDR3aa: CASSETGRSGANVLTF
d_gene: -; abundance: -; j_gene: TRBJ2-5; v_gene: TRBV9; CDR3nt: TGTGCCAGCAGCGTATCGGTTCGTCAGGCTAGCCTACAAGAGACCCAGTACTTC; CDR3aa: CASSVSVRQASLQETQYF
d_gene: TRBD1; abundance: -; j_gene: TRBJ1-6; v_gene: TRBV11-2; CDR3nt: TGTGCCAGCAGCTCCGGGACAGGGGTCGAACCCCTCCACTTT; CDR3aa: CASSSGTGVEPLHF
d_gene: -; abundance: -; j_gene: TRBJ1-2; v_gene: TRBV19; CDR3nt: TGTGCCAGTAGTGCAGGGTCGTGGTATGGCTACACCTTC; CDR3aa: CASSAGSWYGYTF
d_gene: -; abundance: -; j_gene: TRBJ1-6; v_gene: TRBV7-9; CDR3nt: TGTGCCAGCAGCGGGAGAGGGGGACCTAATTCACCCCTCCACTTT; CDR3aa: CASSGRGGPNSPLHF
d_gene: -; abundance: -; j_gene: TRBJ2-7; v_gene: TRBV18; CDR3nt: TGTGCCAGCTCACCGGGACTTACTGGGCAGTACTTC; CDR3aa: CASSPGLTGQYF
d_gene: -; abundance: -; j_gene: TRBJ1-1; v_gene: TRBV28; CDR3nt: TGTGCCAGCGGCTATTTGGGGGCGAGAGATGAAGCTTTCTTT; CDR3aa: CASGYLGARDEAFF
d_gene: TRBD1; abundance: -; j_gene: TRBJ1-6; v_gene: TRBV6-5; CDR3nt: TGTGCCAGCAGTTACGCAGCGACAGGGATTAATTCACCCCTCCACTTT; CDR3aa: CASSYAATGINSPLHF
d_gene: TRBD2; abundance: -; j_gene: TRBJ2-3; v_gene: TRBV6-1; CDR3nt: TGTGCCAGCAGTGACTTAGCGGGGGGACACACAGATACGCAGTATTTT; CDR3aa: CASSDLAGGHTDTQYF
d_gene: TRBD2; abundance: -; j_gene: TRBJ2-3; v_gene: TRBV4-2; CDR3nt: TGTGCCAGCAGCCAACGCGGCGCGGGGGGCGCAGTCACAGATACGCAGTATTTT; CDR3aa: CASSQRGAGGAVTDTQYF
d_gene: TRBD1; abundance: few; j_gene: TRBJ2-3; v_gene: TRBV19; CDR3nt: TGTGCCAGTAGCGATCCAGGGGGCAAGGGCACAGATACGCAGTATTTT; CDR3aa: CASSDPGGKGTDTQYF
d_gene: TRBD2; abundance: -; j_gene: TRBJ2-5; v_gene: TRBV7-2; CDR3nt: TGTGCCAGCAAGCTAGCGGGAGCGGAGACCCAGTACTTC; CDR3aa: CASKLAGAETQYF
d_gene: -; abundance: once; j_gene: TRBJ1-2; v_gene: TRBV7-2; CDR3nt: TGTGCCAGCAGCTTAGGAATGGGGACAATCTATGGCTACACCTTC; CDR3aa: CASSLGMGTIYGYTF
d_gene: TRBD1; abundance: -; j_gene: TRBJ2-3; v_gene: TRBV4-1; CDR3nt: TGCGCCAGCAGCCAAGATTGGGACAGGCCAGATACGCAGTATTTT; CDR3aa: CASSQDWDRPDTQYF
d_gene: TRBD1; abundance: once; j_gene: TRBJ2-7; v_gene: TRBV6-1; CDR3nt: TGTGCCAGCAGTGGGAGGGACAGGACCCGTACCTACGAGCAGTACTTC; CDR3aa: CASSGRDRTRTYEQYF
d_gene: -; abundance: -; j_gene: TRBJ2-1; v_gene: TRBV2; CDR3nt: TGTGCCAGCAGCAAGAACCCCAGCGATGAGCAGTTCTTC; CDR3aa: CASSKNPSDEQFF
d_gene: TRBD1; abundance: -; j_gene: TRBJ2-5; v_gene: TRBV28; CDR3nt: TGTGCCAGCAGTCTTCATGGGACAGGGGAGACCCAGTACTTC; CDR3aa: CASSLHGTGETQYF
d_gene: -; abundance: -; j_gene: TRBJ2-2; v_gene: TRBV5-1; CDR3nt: TGCGCCAGCAGCCCCTTCCGGGTCCCCGCGAACACCGGGGAGCTGTTTTTT; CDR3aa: CASSPFRVPANTGELFF
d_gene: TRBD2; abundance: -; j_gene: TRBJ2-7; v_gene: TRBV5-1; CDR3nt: TGCGCCAGCAGCTACGACAGAAATAGCGGGAGTATGGGCGAGCAGTACTTC; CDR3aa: CASSYDRNSGSMGEQYF
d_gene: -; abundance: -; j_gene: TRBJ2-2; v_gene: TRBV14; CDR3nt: TGTGCCAGCAGCCATTTAGTAGCGGCGAACACCGGGGAGCTGTTTTTT; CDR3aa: CASSHLVAANTGELFF
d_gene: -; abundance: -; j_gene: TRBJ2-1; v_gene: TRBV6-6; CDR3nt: TGTGCCAGCAAGGGGATTGAGCAGTTCTTC; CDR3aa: CASKGIEQFF
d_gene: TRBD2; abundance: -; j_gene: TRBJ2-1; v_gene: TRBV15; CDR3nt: TGTGCCACCAGCAGATCCCGCTTGGGGACTAGCGGGATACGTGAGCAGTTCTTC; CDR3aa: CATSRSRLGTSGIREQFF
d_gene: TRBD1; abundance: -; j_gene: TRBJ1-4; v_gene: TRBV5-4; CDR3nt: TGTGCCAGCAGCTTGGGCGGCGGAGGGGGCTTGTCGAATGAAAAACTGTTTTTT; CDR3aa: CASSLGGGGGLSNEKLFF